The TCR beta chain under discussion was sequenced for a study of T cells expressing NK-cell markers. General study points: Similarly, these clonotypes led the CD3+CD56-NKG2C+ fraction as well in several donors.

A remark on this clonotype: Its target is unknown.

TCRdb reprocessed the 5' RACE reads and keeps a single row for each CDR3 protein, giving no DNA. Here the sample table reports 350,000 to 450,000 distinct CDR3 sequences. Per germline, CDR1 SNHLY and CDR2 FYNNEI. CDR3 length: 14 residues. This receptor was identified in a man aged 18-69 years in good health. J is TRBJ2-7 and V is TRBV2; TCRdb designates TRBD1, a call that cannot be tested without DNA. The sequenced sample was blood T cells: a sorted CD56 or NKG2C T cell subset, CD4+ or CD8+ T cells, or bulk PBMC T cells (not recorded which). The CDR3 protein is CASSPPQGAYEQYF.